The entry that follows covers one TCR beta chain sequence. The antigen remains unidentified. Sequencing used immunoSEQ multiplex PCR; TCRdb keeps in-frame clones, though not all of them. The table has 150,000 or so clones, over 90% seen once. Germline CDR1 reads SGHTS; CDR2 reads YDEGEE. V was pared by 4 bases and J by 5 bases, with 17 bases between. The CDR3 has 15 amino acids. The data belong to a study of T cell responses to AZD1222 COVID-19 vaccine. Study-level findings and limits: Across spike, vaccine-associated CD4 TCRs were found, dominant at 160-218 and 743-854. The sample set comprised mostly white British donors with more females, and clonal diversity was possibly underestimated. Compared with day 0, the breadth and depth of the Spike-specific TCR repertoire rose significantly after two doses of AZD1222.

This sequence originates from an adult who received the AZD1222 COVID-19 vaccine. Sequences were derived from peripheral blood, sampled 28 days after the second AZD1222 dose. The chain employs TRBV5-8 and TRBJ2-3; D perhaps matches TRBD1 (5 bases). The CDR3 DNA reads TGTGCCAGCAGCATGGATAGGGGAAGCGAAGATACGCAGTATTTT. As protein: CASSMDRGSEDTQYF.